The sequence of this T cell receptor (beta chain) was determined in a study of blood T cell repertoires in COVID-19. For the study at large: COVID-19 samples collected from the United States, Italy and Spain covered acute and convalescent phases.

The data were produced by immunoSEQ multiplex PCR, yet TCRdb's version contains in-frame clones alone and is incomplete. The sample gives 300,000 or so clones, just under 90% of which show up once; 3.5% to 4.5% is in the top ten. Germline V CDR1 and CDR2: SGHTA, FQGTGA. V dropped 5 bases and J dropped 6 bases, with 10 bases sitting between them. The CDR3 contains 13 residues. This rearrangement joins TRBV7-3 to TRBJ2-2, with D tentatively TRBD1 (6 bases). The receptor was isolated from a woman between 40 and 50 years old with acute or convalescent COVID-19. The sequenced sample was peripheral blood. The CDR3 DNA is TGTGCCAGCAGCACCCCAGGGGCCGGGGAGCTGTTTTTT. Amino acid sequence: CASSTPGAGELFF. Using reference TRBV7-3 and TRBJ2-2 for the parts outside the CDR3, the full variable domain is GAGVSQTPSNKVTEKGKYVELRCDPISGHTALYWYRQSLGQGPEFLIYFQGTGAADDSGLPNDRFFAVRPEGSVSTLKIQRTERGDSAVYLCASSTPGAGELFFGEGSRLTVL.